Listed below are T cell receptor beta chains from one sample, sequenced in a study of OX40 agonist ivuxolimab in advanced cancers. Only in-frame clones appear in the TCRdb table, and some are missing; sequencing was by immunoSEQ multiplex PCR. The data contain approximately 32,000 clones, approximately 89% of them singletons. Specimen: CD4+ or CD8+ T cells sorted from blood, collected in a trial of the OX40 agonist ivuxolimab. The receptors were gathered from an adult with an advanced solid tumor such as melanoma, head and neck, liver or kidney cancer. Both conserved end residues are part of each CDR3. D genes are given only for firm matches. Only some rows state a clone size, as once, few, many or a class for expanded clones.

>TRBV18|.|TRBJ2-5|.
CASSPFETGTSGETQYF
TGTGCCAGCTCACCCTTCGAAACAGGGACGTCAGGGGAGACCCAGTACTTC
>TRBV7-3|once|TRBJ2-1|TRBD2
CASSSSLAGEQFF
TGTGCCAGCAGCTCTTCATTAGCGGGAGAGCAGTTCTTC
>TRBV28|few|TRBJ1-5|.
CASSLAQDNQPQHF
TGTGCCAGCAGTTTAGCTCAGGATAATCAGCCCCAGCATTTT
>TRBV7-3|.|TRBJ2-4|TRBD1
CASSSRQGSEWYF
TGTGCCAGCAGCTCCAGACAGGGTTCCGAGTGGTACTTC
>TRBV27|.|TRBJ2-4|TRBD1
CASRRAVDRVGGDIQYF
TGTGCCAGCAGAAGGGCCGTCGACAGGGTGGGTGGGGACATTCAGTACTTC
>TRBV4-2|.|TRBJ2-1|TRBD2
CASSQIAGGVEFF
TGTGCCAGCAGCCAAATAGCGGGAGGGGTGGAGTTCTTC
>TRBV2|.|TRBJ2-1|.
CASSLTGTQYNEQFF
TGTGCCAGCAGTCTAACCGGGACCCAGTACAATGAGCAGTTCTTC
>TRBV5-1|few|TRBJ1-2|TRBD1
CASSPGGSNYGYTF
TGCGCCAGCAGCCCAGGGGGCTCTAACTATGGCTACACCTTC
>TRBV9|.|TRBJ2-2|.
CASSAHPGELFF
TGTGCCAGCAGCGCCCACCCCGGGGAGCTGTTTTTT
>TRBV19|.|TRBJ2-5|TRBD2
CASSIDPPGRAVKETQYF
TGTGCCAGTAGTATAGATCCCCCGGGGAGGGCGGTCAAAGAGACCCAGTACTTC
>TRBV10-3|.|TRBJ1-2|.
CAISNTGNGYTF
TGTGCCATCAGTAATACAGGGAATGGCTACACCTTC
>TRBV12-1|.|TRBJ2-1|.
CASSLGEQFF
TGTGCCAGCAGCCTAGGGGAGCAGTTCTTC
>TRBV9|once|TRBJ1-3|.
CASSGGSGNTIYF
TGTGCCAGCAGCGGAGGCTCTGGAAACACCATATATTTT
>TRBV9|.|TRBJ1-2|.
CASSHGQDYGYTF
TGTGCCAGCAGTCATGGACAAGACTATGGCTACACCTTC
>TRBV28|.|TRBJ2-7|.
CASSATRTASYEQYF
TGTGCCAGCAGCGCAACTCGGACAGCAAGTTACGAGCAGTACTTC
>TRBV5-1|.|TRBJ2-7|TRBD2
CASSLDGRSDEQYF
TGCGCCAGCAGCTTGGACGGGAGGAGCGACGAGCAGTACTTC
>TRBV4-1|.|TRBJ2-1|.
CASSQDRGPLNEQFF
TGCGCCAGCAGCCAAGATAGGGGACCCCTTAATGAGCAGTTCTTC
>TRBV4-2|.|TRBJ1-2|.
CASSPPTGSYGYTF
TGTGCCAGCAGCCCCCCGACCGGGTCCTATGGCTACACCTTC
>TRBV28|.|TRBJ1-4|.
CASSLDWNEKLFF
TGTGCCAGCAGTCTCGACTGGAATGAAAAACTGTTTTTT
>TRBV5-1|.|TRBJ1-1|.
CASSLGGSSNTEAFF
TGCGCCAGCAGCTTGGGTGGCAGCTCAAACACTGAAGCTTTCTTT
>TRBV2|.|TRBJ1-2|.
CASTNGYGYTF
TGTGCCAGCACGAATGGCTATGGCTACACCTTC